This T cell receptor (beta chain) was captured in a study of T cell repertoires in cytomegalovirus infection. As for the study in general: Carrying CMV and the relevant HLA type showed in public TCR beta signatures. Findings and caveats of the study: The ex vivo response showed dominance by HLA-C-restricted CMV-specific TCR beta clonotypes.

With 3 bases clipped from V and 1 base from J, the junction kept 5 bases outside the gene matches. CDR3 length: 15 amino acids. Germline loops: CDR1 GTSNPN, CDR2 SVGIG (reference sequence). MiXCR, run by TCRdb on the reads, gives a single entry per CDR3 protein. The sample yields 250,000 to 300,000 distinct CDR3 sequences, around 9% seen once. There are many counts of this clonotype. What it binds is unknown. The chain couples TRBV30 to TRBJ2-2, with 7 positions matching TRBD1. This TCR was recovered from a human donor in good health (CMV status not recorded). Some clones in this sample may be carry-over from other donors' samples. The material sequenced was PBMCs. The CDR3 bases are TGTGCCTGGAGAAGGGGACAGCAGAACACCGGGGAGCTGTTTTTT. Its translation: CAWRRGQQNTGELFF. Full variable domain (rest looked up from reference TRBV30 and TRBJ2-2): SQTIHQWPATLVQPVGSPLSLECTVEGTSNPNLYWYRQAAGRGLQLLFYSVGIGQISSEVPQNLSASRPQDRQFILSSKKLLLSDSGFYLCAWRRGQQNTGELFFGEGSRLTVL.